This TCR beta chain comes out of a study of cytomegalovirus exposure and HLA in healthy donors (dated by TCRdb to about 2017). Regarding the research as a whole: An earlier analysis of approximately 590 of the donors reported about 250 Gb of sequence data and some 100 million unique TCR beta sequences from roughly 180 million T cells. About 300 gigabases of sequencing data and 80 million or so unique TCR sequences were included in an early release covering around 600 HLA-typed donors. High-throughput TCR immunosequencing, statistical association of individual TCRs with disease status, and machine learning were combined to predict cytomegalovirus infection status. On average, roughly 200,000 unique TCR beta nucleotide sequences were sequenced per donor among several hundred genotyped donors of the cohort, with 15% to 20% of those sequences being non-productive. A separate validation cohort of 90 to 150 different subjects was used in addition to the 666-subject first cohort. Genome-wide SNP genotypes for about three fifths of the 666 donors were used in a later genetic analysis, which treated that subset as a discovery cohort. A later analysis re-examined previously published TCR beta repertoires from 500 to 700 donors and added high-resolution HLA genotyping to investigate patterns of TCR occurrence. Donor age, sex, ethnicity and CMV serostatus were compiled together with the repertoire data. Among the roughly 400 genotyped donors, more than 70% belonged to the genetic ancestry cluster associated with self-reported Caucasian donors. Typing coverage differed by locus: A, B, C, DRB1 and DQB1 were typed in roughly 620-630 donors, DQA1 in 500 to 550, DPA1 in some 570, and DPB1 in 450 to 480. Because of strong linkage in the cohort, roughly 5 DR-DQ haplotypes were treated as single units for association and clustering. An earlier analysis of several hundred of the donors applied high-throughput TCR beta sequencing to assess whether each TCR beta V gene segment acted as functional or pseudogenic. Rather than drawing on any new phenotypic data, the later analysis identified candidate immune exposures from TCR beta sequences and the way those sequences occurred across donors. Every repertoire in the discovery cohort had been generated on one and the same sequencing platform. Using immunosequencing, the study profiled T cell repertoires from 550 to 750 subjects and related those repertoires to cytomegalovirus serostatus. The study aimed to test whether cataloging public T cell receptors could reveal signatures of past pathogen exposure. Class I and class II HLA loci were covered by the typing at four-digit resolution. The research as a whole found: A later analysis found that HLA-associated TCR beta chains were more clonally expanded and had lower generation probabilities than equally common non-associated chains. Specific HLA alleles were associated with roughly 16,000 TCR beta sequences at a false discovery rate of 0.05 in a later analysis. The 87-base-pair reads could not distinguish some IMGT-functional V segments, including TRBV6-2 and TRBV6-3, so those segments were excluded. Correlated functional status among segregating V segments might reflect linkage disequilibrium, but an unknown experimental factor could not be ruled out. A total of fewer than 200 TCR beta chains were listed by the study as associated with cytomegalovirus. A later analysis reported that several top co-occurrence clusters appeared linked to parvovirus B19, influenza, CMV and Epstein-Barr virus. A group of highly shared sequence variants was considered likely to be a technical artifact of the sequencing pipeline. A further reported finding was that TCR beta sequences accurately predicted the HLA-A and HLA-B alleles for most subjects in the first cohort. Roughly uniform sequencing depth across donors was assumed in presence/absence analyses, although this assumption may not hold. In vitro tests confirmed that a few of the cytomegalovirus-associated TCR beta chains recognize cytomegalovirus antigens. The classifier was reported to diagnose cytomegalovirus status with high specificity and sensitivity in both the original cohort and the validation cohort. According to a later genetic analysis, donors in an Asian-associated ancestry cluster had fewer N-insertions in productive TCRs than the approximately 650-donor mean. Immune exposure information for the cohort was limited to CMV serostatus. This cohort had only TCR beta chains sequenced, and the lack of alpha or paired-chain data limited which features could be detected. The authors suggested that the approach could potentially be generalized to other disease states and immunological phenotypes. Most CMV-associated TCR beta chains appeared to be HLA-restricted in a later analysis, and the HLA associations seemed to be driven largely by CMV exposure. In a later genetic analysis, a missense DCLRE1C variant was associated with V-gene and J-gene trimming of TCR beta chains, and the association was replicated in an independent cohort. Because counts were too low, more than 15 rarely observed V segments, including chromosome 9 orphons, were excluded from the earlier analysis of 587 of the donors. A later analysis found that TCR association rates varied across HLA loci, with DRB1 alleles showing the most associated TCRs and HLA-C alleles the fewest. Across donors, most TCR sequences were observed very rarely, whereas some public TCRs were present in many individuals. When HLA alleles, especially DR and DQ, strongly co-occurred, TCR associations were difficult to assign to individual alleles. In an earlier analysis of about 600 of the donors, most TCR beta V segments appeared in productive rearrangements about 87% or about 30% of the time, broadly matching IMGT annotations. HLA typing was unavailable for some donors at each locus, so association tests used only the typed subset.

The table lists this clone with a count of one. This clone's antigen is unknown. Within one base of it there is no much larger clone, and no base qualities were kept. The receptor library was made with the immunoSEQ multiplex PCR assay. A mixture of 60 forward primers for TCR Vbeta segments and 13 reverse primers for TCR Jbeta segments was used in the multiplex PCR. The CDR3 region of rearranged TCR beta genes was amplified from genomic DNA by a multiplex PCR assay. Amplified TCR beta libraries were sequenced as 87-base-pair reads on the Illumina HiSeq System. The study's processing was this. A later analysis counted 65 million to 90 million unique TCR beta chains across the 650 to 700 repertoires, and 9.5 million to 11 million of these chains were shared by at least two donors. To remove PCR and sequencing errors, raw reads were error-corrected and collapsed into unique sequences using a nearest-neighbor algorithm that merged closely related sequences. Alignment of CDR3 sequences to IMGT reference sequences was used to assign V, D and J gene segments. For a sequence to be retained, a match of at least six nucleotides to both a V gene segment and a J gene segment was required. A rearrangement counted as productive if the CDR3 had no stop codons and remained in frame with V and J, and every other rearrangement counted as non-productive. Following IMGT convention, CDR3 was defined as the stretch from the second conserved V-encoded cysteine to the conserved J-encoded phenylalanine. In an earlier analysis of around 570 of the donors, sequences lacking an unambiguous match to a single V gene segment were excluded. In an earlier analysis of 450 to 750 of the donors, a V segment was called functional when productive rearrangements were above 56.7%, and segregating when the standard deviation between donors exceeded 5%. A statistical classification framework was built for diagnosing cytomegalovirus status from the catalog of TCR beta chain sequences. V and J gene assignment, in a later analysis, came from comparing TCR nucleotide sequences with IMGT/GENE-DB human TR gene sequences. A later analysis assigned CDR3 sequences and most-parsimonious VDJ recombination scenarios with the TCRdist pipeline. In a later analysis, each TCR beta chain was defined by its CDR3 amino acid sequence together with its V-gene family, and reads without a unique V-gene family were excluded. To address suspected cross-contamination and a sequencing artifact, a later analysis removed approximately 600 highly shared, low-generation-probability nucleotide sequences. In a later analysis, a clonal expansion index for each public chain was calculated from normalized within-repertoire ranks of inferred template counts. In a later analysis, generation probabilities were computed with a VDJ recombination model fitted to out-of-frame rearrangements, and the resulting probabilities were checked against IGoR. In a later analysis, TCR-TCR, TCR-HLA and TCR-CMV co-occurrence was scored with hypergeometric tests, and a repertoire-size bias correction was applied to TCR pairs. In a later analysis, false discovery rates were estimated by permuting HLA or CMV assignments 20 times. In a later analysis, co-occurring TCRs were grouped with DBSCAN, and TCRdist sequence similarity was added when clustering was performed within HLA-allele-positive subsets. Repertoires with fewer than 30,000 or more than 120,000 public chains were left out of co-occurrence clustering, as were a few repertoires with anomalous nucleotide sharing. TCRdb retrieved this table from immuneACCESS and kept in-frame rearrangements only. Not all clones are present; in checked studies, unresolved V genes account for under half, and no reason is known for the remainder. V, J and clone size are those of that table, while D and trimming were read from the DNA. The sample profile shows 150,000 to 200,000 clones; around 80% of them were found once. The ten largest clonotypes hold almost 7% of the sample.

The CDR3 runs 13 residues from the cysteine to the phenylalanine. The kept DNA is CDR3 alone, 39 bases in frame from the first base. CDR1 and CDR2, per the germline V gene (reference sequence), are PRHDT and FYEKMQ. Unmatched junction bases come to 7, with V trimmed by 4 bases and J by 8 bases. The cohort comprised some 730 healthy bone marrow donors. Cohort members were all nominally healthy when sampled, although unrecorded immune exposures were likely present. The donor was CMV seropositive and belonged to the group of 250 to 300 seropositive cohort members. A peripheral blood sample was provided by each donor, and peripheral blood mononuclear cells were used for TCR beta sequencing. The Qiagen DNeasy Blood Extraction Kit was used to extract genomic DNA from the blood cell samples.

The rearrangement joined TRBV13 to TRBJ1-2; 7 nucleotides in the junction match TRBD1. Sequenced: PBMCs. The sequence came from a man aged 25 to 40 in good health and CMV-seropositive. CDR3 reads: CASSSGGAMGYTF. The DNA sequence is TGTGCCAGCAGCTCAGGGGGGGCTATGGGCTACACCTTC.